This T cell receptor (beta chain) was retrieved from a study of blood T cell repertoires in COVID-19. Participants were aged 18 to 89 years from roughly 25 US areas. Symptom resolution, clearance, or two negative PCRs marked donors in Cohort 3 as recovered. The sample holds a few counts of this clone. The CDR3 is 17 residues long. Trimming removed 2 bases from V and 0 bases from J, with 17 bases in between. Germline V gene sequence: CDR1 SEHNR, CDR2 FQNEAQ (reference sequence). The repertoire was sequenced with immunoSEQ multiplex PCR; TCRdb's copy has only in-frame clones and lacks some. Here the sample spans 250,000 to 300,000 clones, around 84% being singletons.

The sequenced sample was PBMCs or T cells enriched from blood (not recorded which). The chain employs TRBV7-9 and TRBJ2-7; TRBD2 might be the D (6 bases). The sequence came from a man younger than 35 who had recovered from COVID-19. The CDR3 DNA sequence: TGTGCCAGCAGCTTACCGGGGTCCGGGACTGCCTCCTACGAGCAGTACTTC. As protein: CASSLPGSGTASYEQYF.